A single T cell receptor beta chain is shown here with its context. The antigen remains undetermined. Trimming at V came to 4 bases and at J to 5 bases, leaving 7 bases not matched to a gene. The CDR3 sequence is 14 residues long. Looked up from germline, CDR1 is SGHRS and CDR2 is YFSETQ. The table came from immunoSEQ multiplex PCR; TCRdb's copy has only in-frame clones and leaves some out. The sample has tens of thousands of clones; approximately 82% are singletons. These data are taken from a study of radiotherapy plus CTLA-4 blockade in lung cancer. General observations from the study: Subsequent to radiotherapy plus ipilimumab, tumor-derived TCR clones underwent expansion in blood.

The V gene is TRBV5-1, the J gene TRBJ2-5, with TRBD2 matching over 8 bases. Material: peripheral blood, obtained from a patient treated with radiotherapy plus ipilimumab. The source of this sequence is a human donor with non-small cell lung cancer that progressed on radiotherapy plus ipilimumab. CDR3 nucleotide sequence: TGCGCCAGCAGCCCACTAGCGGCAGGGGAGACCCAGTACTTC. The encoded protein is CASSPLAAGETQYF.